The source of this T cell receptor beta chain is a study of T-cell reconstitution after alpha-beta-depleted transplantation in children. Per germline, CDR1 SGHAT and CDR2 FQNNGV. Trimming stripped 6 bases from V and 2 bases from J, with 27 bases between. This CDR3 region has 19 residues. This clonotype has just one count. Its antigen is undetermined. Regarding the study as a whole: When one year had passed after transplant, most T-cell counts and diversity came from newly produced T cells.

Unique molecular identifiers featured in how the TCRbeta library was prepared. TCRdb re-derived calls from the PCR reads in MiXCR, one entry per CDR3 protein. The sample includes fewer than 550,000 distinct CDR3 sequences, over 9.5% of them seen just once. The chain combines TRBV11-2 with TRBJ2-3; tentative D call: TRBD2 (5 bases). The TCR originated in a child aged 2 to 15 with inherited bone marrow failure, due to receive a stem cell transplant. The input for sequencing was PBMCs, taken before TCRalphabeta/CD19-depleted stem cell transplant. CDR3: CASRHYGGGFGSSTDTQYF. The CDR3 DNA follows: TGTGCCAGCAGACATTACGGAGGCGGTTTTGGCAGTTCCACAGATACGCAGTATTTT.